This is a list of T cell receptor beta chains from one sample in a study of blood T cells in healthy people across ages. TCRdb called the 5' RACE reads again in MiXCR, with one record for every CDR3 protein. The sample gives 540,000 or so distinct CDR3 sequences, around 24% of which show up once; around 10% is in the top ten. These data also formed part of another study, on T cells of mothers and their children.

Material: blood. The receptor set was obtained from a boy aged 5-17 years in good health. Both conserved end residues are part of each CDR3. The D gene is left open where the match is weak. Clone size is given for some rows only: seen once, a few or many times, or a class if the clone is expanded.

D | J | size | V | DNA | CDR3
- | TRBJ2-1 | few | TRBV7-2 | TGTGCCAGCAGCTCTGGTGGCGGAAGCTCCTACAATGAGCAGTTCTTC | CASSSGGGSSYNEQFF
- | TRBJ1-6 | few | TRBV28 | TGTACCAGCAGTGAGACGCAACCAAATTCACCCCTCCACTTT | CTSSETQPNSPLHF
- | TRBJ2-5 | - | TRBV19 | TGTGCCAGTCGAGCCGGTGAGACCCAGTACTTC | CASRAGETQYF
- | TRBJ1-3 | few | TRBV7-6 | TGTGCCAGCAGCTTAGGTGGGACTTACAACACCATATATTTT | CASSLGGTYNTIYF
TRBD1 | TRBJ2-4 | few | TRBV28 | TGTGCCAGCAGGCAGGGGGCAAACATTCGGTACTTC | CASRQGANIRYF
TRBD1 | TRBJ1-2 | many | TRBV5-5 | TGTGCCAGCAGCCCCGGGCAGGGGGGTTATGGCTACACCTTC | CASSPGQGGYGYTF
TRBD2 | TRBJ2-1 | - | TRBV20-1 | TGCAGTCCTAAGGTAGCGGGTACCTCTAATGAGCAGTTCTTC | CSPKVAGTSNEQFF
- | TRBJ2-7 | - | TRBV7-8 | TGTGCCAGCAGCTTAGCCCGGATCACCTACGAGCAGTACTTC | CASSLARITYEQYF
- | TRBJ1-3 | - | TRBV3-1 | TGTGCCAGCAGCCCTCTGGCCGGAAACACCATATATTTT | CASSPLAGNTIYF
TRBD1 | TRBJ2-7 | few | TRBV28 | TGTGCCAGCAGTAACCCGGGACAGGGGTTTTACGAGCAGTACTTC | CASSNPGQGFYEQYF
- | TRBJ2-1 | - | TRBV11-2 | TGTGCCAGCAACGCTTACACCACAGGCTCTGGGGATGAGCGGTTCTTC | CASNAYTTGSGDERFF
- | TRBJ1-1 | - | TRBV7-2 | TGTGCCAGCAGACGCACTGCGTACAGGACGAACACTGAAGCTTTCTTT | CASRRTAYRTNTEAFF
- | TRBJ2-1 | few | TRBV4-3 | TGCGCCAGCAGCCAAGACTGCTACAATGAGCAGTTCTTC | CASSQDCYNEQFF
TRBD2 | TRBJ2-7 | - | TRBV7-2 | TGTGCCAGCAGCTTAAACGGCGGGAGCGTTTCCTACGAGCAGTACTTC | CASSLNGGSVSYEQYF
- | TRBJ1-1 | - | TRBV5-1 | TGCGCCAGCAGCTTGATGAGTGGCACTGAAGCTTTCTTT | CASSLMSGTEAFF
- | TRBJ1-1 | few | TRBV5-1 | TGCGCCAGCAGCTTGGAGGCGGGGAACACTGAAGCTTTCTTT | CASSLEAGNTEAFF
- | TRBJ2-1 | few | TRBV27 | TGTGCCAGCAGTTTTATGGGACGGGGGAACAATGAGCAGTTCTTC | CASSFMGRGNNEQFF
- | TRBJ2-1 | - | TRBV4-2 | TGTGCCAGCAGCCAAGGAGAGGGCGAGTGGAGCTCCTACAATGAGCAGTTCTTC | CASSQGEGEWSSYNEQFF
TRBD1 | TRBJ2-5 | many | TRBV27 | TGTGCCAGCCGACAGGGTCTAGAGACCCAGTACTTC | CASRQGLETQYF
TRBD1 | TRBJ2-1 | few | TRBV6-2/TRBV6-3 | TGTGCCAGCAGTTACTCCTTAGACAGGGTTGAGCAGTTCTTC | CASSYSLDRVEQFF
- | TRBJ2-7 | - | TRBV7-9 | TGTGCCAGCAGCTTAGCGACAGGAGGACAGACCACCTACGAGCAGTACTTC | CASSLATGGQTTYEQYF
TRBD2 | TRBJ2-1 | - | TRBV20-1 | TGCAGTGCTCATAGACTAGCGGGGGGGCCCTCTTACAATGAGCAGTTCTTC | CSAHRLAGGPSYNEQFF
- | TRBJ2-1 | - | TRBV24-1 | TGTGCCATCCAGAAGGGGTACAATGAGCAGTTCTTC | CAIQKGYNEQFF
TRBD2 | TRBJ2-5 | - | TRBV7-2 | TGTGCCAGCAGCTTAGCTCCAGCGGGGGCGCGAGAGACCCAGTACTTC | CASSLAPAGARETQYF
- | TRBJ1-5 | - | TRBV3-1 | TGTGCCAGCAGCCAAGGTACCGATCTAAGGCCCCAGCATTTT | CASSQGTDLRPQHF
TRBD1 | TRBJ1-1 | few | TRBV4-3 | TGCGCCAGCAGCCAAGATCGGACAGGGGCTATCACTGAAGCTTTCTTT | CASSQDRTGAITEAFF
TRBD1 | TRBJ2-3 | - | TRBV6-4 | TGTGCCAGCAGTGACCACAGGGGTGGAGATACGCAGTATTTT | CASSDHRGGDTQYF
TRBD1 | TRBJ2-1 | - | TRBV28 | TGTGCCAGCAGTTTTTTGGGACAGGGGGGGTGGCACAATGAGCAGTTCTTC | CASSFLGQGGWHNEQFF
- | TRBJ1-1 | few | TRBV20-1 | TGCAGTGCTAGAGGAAACGTGAACACTGAAGCTTTCTTT | CSARGNVNTEAFF
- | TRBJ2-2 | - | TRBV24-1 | TGTGCCACCAGTGGGAGGGCCAGTCAAGACACCGGGGAGCTGTTTTTT | CATSGRASQDTGELFF
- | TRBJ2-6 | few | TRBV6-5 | TGTGCCAGCAAAGGGAACTCTGGGGCCAACGTCCTGACTTTC | CASKGNSGANVLTF
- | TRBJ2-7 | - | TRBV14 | TGTGCCAGCAGTCCGGGACTCAAGAACTACGAGCAGTACTTC | CASSPGLKNYEQYF
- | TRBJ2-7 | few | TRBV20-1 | TGCAGTGCCCACAGCTCCACGGGAGTCTACGAGCAGTACTTC | CSAHSSTGVYEQYF
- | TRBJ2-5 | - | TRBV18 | TGTGCCAGCTCACCTCCAGGGGTCCAAGAGACCCAGTACTTC | CASSPPGVQETQYF
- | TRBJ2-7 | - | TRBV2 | TGTGCCAGCACTCGGAGCGGGTACGAGCAGTACTTC | CASTRSGYEQYF
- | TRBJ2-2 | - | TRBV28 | TGTGCCAGCAAGTCCGGACGCAACACCGGGGAGCTGTTTTTT | CASKSGRNTGELFF
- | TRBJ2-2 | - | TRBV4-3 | TGCGCCGGCAGCCAAGATCATGGATCGAACACCGGGGAGCTGTTTTTT | CAGSQDHGSNTGELFF
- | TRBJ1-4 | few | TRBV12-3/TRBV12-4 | TGTGCCAGCAGTTTGTTAGGGTACGGTGAAAAACTGTTTTTT | CASSLLGYGEKLFF
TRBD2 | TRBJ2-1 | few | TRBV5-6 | TGTGCCAGCAGCGCCGTTACTAGCGGGCCCTACAATGAGCAGTTCTTC | CASSAVTSGPYNEQFF